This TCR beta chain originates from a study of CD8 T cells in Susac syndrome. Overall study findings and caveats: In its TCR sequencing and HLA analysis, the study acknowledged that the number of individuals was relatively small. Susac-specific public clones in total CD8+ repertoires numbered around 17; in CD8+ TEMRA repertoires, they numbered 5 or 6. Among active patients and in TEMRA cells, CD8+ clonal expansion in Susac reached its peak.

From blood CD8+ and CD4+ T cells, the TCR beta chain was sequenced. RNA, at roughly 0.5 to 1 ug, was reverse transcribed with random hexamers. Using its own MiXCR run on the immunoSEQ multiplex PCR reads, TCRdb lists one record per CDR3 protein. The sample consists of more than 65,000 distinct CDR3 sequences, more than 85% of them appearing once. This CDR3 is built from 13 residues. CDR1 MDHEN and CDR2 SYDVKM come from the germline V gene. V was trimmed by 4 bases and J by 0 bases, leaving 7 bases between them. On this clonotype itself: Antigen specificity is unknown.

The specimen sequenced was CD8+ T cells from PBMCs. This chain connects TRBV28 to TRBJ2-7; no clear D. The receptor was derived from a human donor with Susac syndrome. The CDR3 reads CASSWASSYEQYF. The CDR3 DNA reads TGTGCCAGCAGTTGGGCCAGCTCCTACGAGCAGTACTTC. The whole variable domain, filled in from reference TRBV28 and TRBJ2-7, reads DVKVTQSSRYLVKRTGEKVFLECVQDMDHENMFWYRQDPGLGLRLIYFSYDVKMKEKGDIPEGYSVSREKKERFSLILESASTNQTSMYLCASSWASSYEQYFGPGTRLTVT.